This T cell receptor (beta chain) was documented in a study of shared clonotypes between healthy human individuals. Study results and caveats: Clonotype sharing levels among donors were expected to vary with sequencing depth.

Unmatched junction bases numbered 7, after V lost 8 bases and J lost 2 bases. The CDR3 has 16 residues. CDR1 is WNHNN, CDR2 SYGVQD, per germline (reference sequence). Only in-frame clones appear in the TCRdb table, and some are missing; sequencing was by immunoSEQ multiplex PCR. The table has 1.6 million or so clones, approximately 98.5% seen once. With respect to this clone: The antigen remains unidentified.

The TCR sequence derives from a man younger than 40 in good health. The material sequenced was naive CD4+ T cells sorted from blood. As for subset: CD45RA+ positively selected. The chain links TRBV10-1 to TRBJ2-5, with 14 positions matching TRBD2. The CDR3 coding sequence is TGCGCCAGCCCGGGACTAGCGGGAGTGCAGCAAGAGACCCAGTACTTC. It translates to CASPGLAGVQQETQYF.